The 7 T cell receptor beta chains below were found in one sample sequenced in a study of neurological immune-mediated disorders. TCRdb re-called the 5' RACE reads with MiXCR, one entry per CDR3 protein. This sample has roughly 56,000 distinct CDR3 sequences, with 3% to 4% found just once. The specimen was PBMCs. The origin of the receptors is an older woman with multiple sclerosis.

This clonotype was detected ten times or more. V gene TRBV7-2 combines with J gene TRBJ2-7, with no clear D. The V gene's germline CDR1 is SGHTA and CDR2 FQGNSA. The CDR3 runs to 13 residues. The ends were cut back, 2 bases at V and 4 bases at J, with 9 bases in the middle. The CDR3 sequence is CASSLSPLYEQYF. The CDR3 DNA is TGTGCCAGCAGCTTATCCCCGTTATACGAGCAGTACTTC. Full variable domain (outside the CDR3, taken from reference TRBV7-2 and TRBJ2-7): GAGVSQSPSNKVTEKGKDVELRCDPISGHTALYWYRQSLGQGLEFLIYFQGNSAPDKSGLPSDRFSAERTGGSVSTLTIQRTQQEDSAVYLCASSLSPLYEQYFGPGTRLTVT.

This clonotype was detected many times. The chain recombines TRBV12-3 or TRBV12-4 with TRBJ1-3, with 9 nucleotides matching TRBD1. There are 18 residues in the CDR3. Trimming removed 7 bases from V and 0 bases from J; junction bases left unmatched: 13. The CDR3 region is CASTRTGARDVSGNTIYF. CDR3 in DNA: TGTGCCAGCACTAGGACAGGGGCTCGGGATGTCTCTGGAAACACCATATATTTT.

This clonotype was counted many times. CDR3 coding DNA: TGTGCCAGCAGCTACGGGACTAGCGGGGGTATAAGGCAGTATTTT. Translating it yields CASSYGTSGGIRQYF. The V gene is TRBV7-2, the J gene TRBJ2-3, with 14 positions matching TRBD2. CDR1 is SGHTA and CDR2 is FQGNSA in the germline V gene. The CDR3 runs to 15 residues. The V gene end was trimmed by 4 bases and the J gene end by 11 bases; junction bases not matched to a gene: 8.

This clonotype was detected ten times or more. The chain couples TRBV27 to TRBJ1-6; no definite D call. Trimming removed 6 bases at V and 0 bases at J, with 9 bases between. The CDR3 has 15 residues. CDR1 is MNHEY and CDR2 is SMNVEV in the germline V gene (reference sequence). CDR3 amino acids: CASSTSSSYNSPLHF. For the CDR3, the DNA is TGTGCCAGCAGCACTTCGAGCTCCTATAATTCACCCCTCCACTTT.

This clonotype has ten or more counts. V and J are TRBV7-9 and TRBJ1-4, with 8 bases identical to TRBD1. The V gene's germline CDR1 is SEHNR and CDR2 FQNEAQ (reference sequence). The CDR3 is 14 residues long. Germline trimming cut 5 bases from V and 7 bases from J; bases unmatched to any gene: 6. In DNA form, the CDR3 reads TGTGCCAGCAGCCCGACCACAGGGGGTGAAAAACTGTTTTTT. It specifies CASSPTTGGEKLFF.

This clonotype was observed at least ten times. The CDR3 DNA reads as TGTGCCAGCAGCTTGTTTGGGGTAGACATTCAGTACTTC. This gives the protein CASSLFGVDIQYF. The chain combines TRBV5-6 with TRBJ2-4; D not resolved. V lost 1 base to trimming and J lost 8 bases, with 10 bases between them. CDR1 and CDR2 (germline): SGHDT, YYEEEE. The CDR3 length is 13 residues.

This clonotype was observed at least ten times. The chain links TRBV29-1 to TRBJ2-3, with no clear D. Germline lookup yields CDR1 SQVTM and CDR2 ANQGSEA. V was pared by 6 bases and J by 6 bases, with 13 bases between. The CDR3 loop spans 12 amino acids. DNA of the CDR3: TGCAGCGTCGCACCCGGCGTTGATACGCAGTATTTT. Its translation is CSVAPGVDTQYF.